Listed below are T cell receptor beta chains from one sample, sequenced in a study of blood T cell repertoires in COVID-19. Measured with immunoSEQ multiplex PCR; TCRdb has only the in-frame clones, and not every one. The repertoire consists of 60,000 to 70,000 clones, with 65% to 90% occurring once and the leading ten covering around 1.4%. Sequenced sample: peripheral blood. The receptor set was obtained from an older woman with acute or convalescent COVID-19. The CDR3 runs from the conserved cysteine through the conserved F or W. The order of the fields is CDR3 DNA, CDR3 protein, D gene, J gene, clone size, V gene. A D gene is named only where the DNA matches it firmly. Clone size is shown for a subset of rows, as once, few, many or a class of expanded clone.

TGTGCCAGCAGCTTGCAGGGACAGTATGAAGCTTTCTTT | CASSLQGQYEAFF | TRBD1 | TRBJ1-1 | - | TRBV5-4
TGCGCCAGCAGCCCGAGACTAGCGGGCGTCAATGAGCAGTTCTTC | CASSPRLAGVNEQFF | TRBD2 | TRBJ2-1 | - | TRBV5-1
TGTGCCTCGAAACAGATTTCTGGAAACACCATATATTTT | CASKQISGNTIYF | - | TRBJ1-3 | - | TRBV30
TGTGCCAGCAGCGTAGACCCATCGGGCACTGAAGCTTTCTTT | CASSVDPSGTEAFF | - | TRBJ1-1 | - | TRBV9
TGCGCCAGCAGCTTGGTTCAGTCCATGAACACTGAAGCTTTCTTT | CASSLVQSMNTEAFF | - | TRBJ1-1 | once | TRBV5-1
TGTGCCATCAGTGGACAGGGCTACGAGCAGTACTTC | CAISGQGYEQYF | TRBD1 | TRBJ2-7 | - | TRBV10-3
TGTGCCTCACGTCCCGGGCAGGGCAACTATGGCTACACCTTC | CASRPGQGNYGYTF | - | TRBJ1-2 | - | TRBV19
TGTGCCAGCAGCCAAACCGGGACAGGGGGCCAAAATACGCAGTATTTT | CASSQTGTGGQNTQYF | TRBD1 | TRBJ2-3 | - | TRBV3-1/TRBV3-2
TGCAGTGCTAGTTCCCTAGCGGGAGCCCCCGGGGATGGCACAGATACGCAGTATTTT | CSASSLAGAPGDGTDTQYF | TRBD2 | TRBJ2-3 | once | TRBV20-1
TGTGCCAGCAGTACAGGGGGCAGGGGCTCTGGAAACACCATATATTTT | CASSTGGRGSGNTIYF | TRBD1 | TRBJ1-3 | - | TRBV9
TGTGCCAGTAGTATAGATGGCGGGGGAAGAGTGGCTGAGCAGTTCTTC | CASSIDGGGRVAEQFF | TRBD2 | TRBJ2-1 | - | TRBV19
TGTGCCAGCAGTGAACAGGGAGGGACGACCTATGGCTACACCTTC | CASSEQGGTTYGYTF | - | TRBJ1-2 | - | TRBV2
TGTGCCAGCAGGGTTAGCGGGGGCAACTACAATGAGCAGTTCTTC | CASRVSGGNYNEQFF | TRBD2 | TRBJ2-1 | - | TRBV6-5
TGTGCCAGCTCATTAGCTCCTACTTCGAACACTGAAGCTTTCTTT | CASSLAPTSNTEAFF | - | TRBJ1-1 | - | TRBV27
TGTGCCAGCACCGAAGGAGGAAATAGCAATCAGCCCCAGCATTTT | CASTEGGNSNQPQHF | - | TRBJ1-5 | - | TRBV2
TGCGCCAGCAGTGTTTCACAGGGGGCGAACACCGGGGAGCTGTTTTTT | CASSVSQGANTGELFF | TRBD1 | TRBJ2-2 | - | TRBV10-1
TGTGCCAGCAGTGGCGGCGGGAGCCTCACAGATACGCAGTATTTT | CASSGGGSLTDTQYF | TRBD2 | TRBJ2-3 | - | TRBV25-1
TGTGCCAGTAGTATAGATGGCCTGAACACTGAAGCTTTCTTT | CASSIDGLNTEAFF | - | TRBJ1-1 | - | TRBV19
TGTGCCAGCAGCGCGACTAGCGGGGGGAACCAAGAGACCCAGTACTTC | CASSATSGGNQETQYF | TRBD2 | TRBJ2-5 | - | TRBV7-2
TGTGCCAGTAAGCCGGGACAGGGTTTTCAGCCCCAGCATTTT | CASKPGQGFQPQHF | TRBD1 | TRBJ1-5 | - | TRBV19
TGTGCCATCAGGTCGGAGGGAGCCTATAATTCACCCCTCCACTTT | CAIRSEGAYNSPLHF | - | TRBJ1-6 | - | TRBV10-3
TGTGCCAGCAGTGATGGGGGCTTCACCGGGGAGCTGTTTTTT | CASSDGGFTGELFF | - | TRBJ2-2 | - | TRBV2
TGTGCCTCACGGACAGGGTTAACTGAAGCTTTCTTT | CASRTGLTEAFF | TRBD1 | TRBJ1-1 | - | TRBV6-6
TGTGCCAGCTCGGCCTCGCCGGACAGGTCGGAGCCCCAGCATTTT | CASSASPDRSEPQHF | TRBD1 | TRBJ1-5 | - | TRBV18
TGTGCCAGCTCACAAACTTTAAGGGTTGGACAGCACAACTATGGCTACACCTTC | CASSQTLRVGQHNYGYTF | - | TRBJ1-2 | - | TRBV18
TGTGCCAGCTCACCAACCGCACAGGGGAATTCACCCCTCCACTTT | CASSPTAQGNSPLHF | TRBD1 | TRBJ1-6 | few | TRBV18
TGTGCCAGCAGTCGGACAGGGGCGTCTGAAGCTTTCTTT | CASSRTGASEAFF | TRBD1 | TRBJ1-1 | - | TRBV12-3/TRBV12-4
TGTGCCAGCAGACAGGACAGGGCTTATGGCTACACCTTC | CASRQDRAYGYTF | TRBD1 | TRBJ1-2 | - | TRBV2
TGCAGCGTTCACCTAGCGGGTTCGAGGTACAATGAGCAGTTCTTC | CSVHLAGSRYNEQFF | TRBD2 | TRBJ2-1 | - | TRBV29-1
TGTGCCAGCAGTCCACGGGGCGGGAGTGTCTACGAGCAGTACTTC | CASSPRGGSVYEQYF | TRBD2 | TRBJ2-7 | - | TRBV4-2
TGTGCCAGCAGTTACCGGACAAATGCCCTTGGAAACACCATATATTTT | CASSYRTNALGNTIYF | - | TRBJ1-3 | - | TRBV28
TGCAGCGTCGCGGACAGGGTATGGGAGACGGCCAAAAACATTCAGTACTTC | CSVADRVWETAKNIQYF | TRBD1 | TRBJ2-4 | - | TRBV29-1
TGTGCCAGTACTAATCGAGCTGTCTATGGCTACACCTTC | CASTNRAVYGYTF | - | TRBJ1-2 | - | TRBV19
TGCGCCAGCAGCCAAGATTTTCGGGAGACGCAGTATTTT | CASSQDFRETQYF | - | TRBJ2-3 | - | TRBV4-1
TGTGCCAGCAGTTTAACAGGGCACTATGGCTACACCTTC | CASSLTGHYGYTF | - | TRBJ1-2 | - | TRBV27
TGTGCCAGCAGACCCCCCGGGACAGGGAGGAGTAATGAGCAGTTCTTC | CASRPPGTGRSNEQFF | TRBD1 | TRBJ2-1 | - | TRBV7-9
TGTGCCTGGAGCAAAAATAAGGGGTACACTGAAGCTTTCTTT | CAWSKNKGYTEAFF | - | TRBJ1-1 | - | TRBV30
TGTGCCAGCAGCCGAGAGGGTGGGAGGCAAAACAATGAGCAGTTCTTC | CASSREGGRQNNEQFF | - | TRBJ2-1 | - | TRBV11-3
TGTGCCAGTAGTCGCTGGGGACAGGGACCATCCAATGAGCAGTTCTTC | CASSRWGQGPSNEQFF | TRBD1 | TRBJ2-1 | - | TRBV19
TGTGCCAGCAGCTTAGAACAAAATCAGCCCCAGCATTTT | CASSLEQNQPQHF | - | TRBJ1-5 | - | TRBV7-2
TGTGCCAGCAGCCAAGGCGGATCCAGCAATCAGCCCCAGCATTTT | CASSQGGSSNQPQHF | - | TRBJ1-5 | - | TRBV3-1/TRBV3-2
TGTGCCAGCAAGGGACTACCGAACACCGGGGAGCTGTTTTTT | CASKGLPNTGELFF | TRBD2 | TRBJ2-2 | - | TRBV27
TGTGCCAGCAGCCCGGGACAGAATAATTCACCCCTCCACTTT | CASSPGQNNSPLHF | TRBD1 | TRBJ1-6 | - | TRBV7-9
TGTGCCAGCAGCCAAGGCCGGACTCGCCAAGGGGAGCTGTTTTTT | CASSQGRTRQGELFF | - | TRBJ2-2 | - | TRBV3-1/TRBV3-2
TGTGTCGCACAGCGTAGTACAGGGGATACCTATGGCTACACCTTC | CVAQRSTGDTYGYTF | TRBD1 | TRBJ1-2 | - | TRBV7-9
TGTGCCAGCAGCTTACGGATGCAGGGAGAGACCCAGTACTTC | CASSLRMQGETQYF | - | TRBJ2-5 | - | TRBV11-1
TGTGCCAGCAGCTTGGCAGGGCCTGGAAACTATGGCTACACCTTC | CASSLAGPGNYGYTF | - | TRBJ1-2 | - | TRBV5-4
TGTGCCAGCAGTTTACCCCGGGACAGGGCCTATGGCTACACCTTC | CASSLPRDRAYGYTF | TRBD1 | TRBJ1-2 | - | TRBV27